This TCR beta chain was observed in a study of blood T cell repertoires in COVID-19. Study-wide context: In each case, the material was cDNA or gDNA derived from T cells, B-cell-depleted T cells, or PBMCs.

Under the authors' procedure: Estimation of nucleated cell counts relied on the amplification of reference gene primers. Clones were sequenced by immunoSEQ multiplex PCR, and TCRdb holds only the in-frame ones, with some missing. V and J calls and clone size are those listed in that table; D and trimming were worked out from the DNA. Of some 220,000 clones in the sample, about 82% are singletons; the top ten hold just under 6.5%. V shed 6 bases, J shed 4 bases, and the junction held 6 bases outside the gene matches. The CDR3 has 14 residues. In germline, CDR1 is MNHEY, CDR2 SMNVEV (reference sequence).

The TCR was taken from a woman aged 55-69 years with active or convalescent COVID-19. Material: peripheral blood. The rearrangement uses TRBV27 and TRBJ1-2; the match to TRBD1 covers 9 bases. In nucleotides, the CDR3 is TGTGCCAGCAGGCCGACAGGGGGTCCCTATGGCTACACCTTC. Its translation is CASRPTGGPYGYTF.